A selection of T cell receptor beta chains follows, all from one sample in a study of shared clonotypes between healthy human individuals. Data came from immunoSEQ multiplex PCR; TCRdb stores just in-frame clones and leaves some out. In the table there are millions of clones, around nine tenths of which are singletons. What was sequenced was naive CD4+ T cells sorted from blood. These receptors originate from a man younger than 30 in good health. Both conserved end residues are part of each CDR3. Fields, in order: clone size, J gene, V gene, D gene, CDR3 protein, CDR3 DNA. A D gene is named only where the DNA matches it firmly. Clone size appears in some rows only: once, few, many, or a class for an expanded clone.

clone size: NA; J gene: TRBJ2-5; V gene: TRBV5-4; D gene: TRBD1; CDR3 protein: CASSLGDRGLGETQYF; CDR3 DNA: TGTGCCAGCAGCTTGGGCGACAGGGGCCTGGGGGAGACCCAGTACTTC
clone size: NA; J gene: TRBJ2-3; V gene: TRBV5-6; D gene: NA; CDR3 protein: CASSSPRGGSTDTQYF; CDR3 DNA: TGTGCCAGCAGCTCCCCGAGGGGGGGCTCCACAGATACGCAGTATTTT
clone size: NA; J gene: TRBJ1-4; V gene: TRBV7-9; D gene: NA; CDR3 protein: CASSFVGKKLFF; CDR3 DNA: TGTGCCAGCAGCTTTGTCGGGAAAAAACTGTTTTTT
clone size: NA; J gene: TRBJ2-5; V gene: TRBV6-5; D gene: NA; CDR3 protein: CASSSGRRTQYF; CDR3 DNA: TGTGCCAGCAGTTCAGGGAGGAGGACCCAGTACTTC
clone size: NA; J gene: TRBJ2-7; V gene: TRBV29-1; D gene: TRBD1; CDR3 protein: CSALDRGTYEQYF; CDR3 DNA: TGCAGCGCTTTGGACAGGGGAACCTACGAGCAGTACTTC
clone size: NA; J gene: TRBJ2-5; V gene: TRBV6-1; D gene: TRBD2; CDR3 protein: CAGRLAGSQETQYF; CDR3 DNA: TGTGCTGGCCGGCTAGCGGGTTCCCAAGAGACCCAGTACTTC
clone size: NA; J gene: TRBJ2-2; V gene: TRBV6-4; D gene: NA; CDR3 protein: CASSDSVKGELFF; CDR3 DNA: TGTGCCAGCAGTGACTCAGTTAAGGGGGAGCTGTTTTTT
clone size: NA; J gene: TRBJ2-4; V gene: TRBV7-9; D gene: NA; CDR3 protein: CASSLDAAGQATKNIQYF; CDR3 DNA: TGTGCCAGCAGCTTAGACGCGGCAGGGCAGGCCACCAAAAACATTCAGTACTTC
clone size: NA; J gene: TRBJ2-1; V gene: TRBV11-2; D gene: TRBD2; CDR3 protein: CASSPGLAGGPSPWFF; CDR3 DNA: TGTGCCAGCAGCCCAGGACTAGCGGGAGGGCCGTCCCCTTGGTTCTTC
clone size: NA; J gene: TRBJ1-5; V gene: TRBV7-6; D gene: TRBD1; CDR3 protein: CASSLGDRDQPQHF; CDR3 DNA: TGTGCCAGCAGCTTAGGGGACAGGGATCAGCCCCAGCATTTT
clone size: NA; J gene: TRBJ2-4; V gene: TRBV2; D gene: NA; CDR3 protein: CASRMSEYIQYF; CDR3 DNA: TGTGCCAGCAGAATGAGCGAGTACATTCAGTACTTC
clone size: NA; J gene: TRBJ1-2; V gene: TRBV30; D gene: TRBD1; CDR3 protein: CAWSRQGDYGYTF; CDR3 DNA: TGTGCCTGGAGTAGACAGGGAGACTATGGCTACACCTTC
clone size: once; J gene: TRBJ1-5; V gene: TRBV5-6; D gene: NA; CDR3 protein: CASSFANQPQHF; CDR3 DNA: TGTGCCAGCAGCTTTGCTAATCAGCCCCAGCATTTT
clone size: NA; J gene: TRBJ1-5; V gene: TRBV19; D gene: TRBD1; CDR3 protein: CASSIATGANQPQHF; CDR3 DNA: TGTGCCAGTAGTATTGCGACAGGGGCAAATCAGCCCCAGCATTTT
clone size: NA; J gene: TRBJ2-2; V gene: TRBV10-3; D gene: NA; CDR3 protein: CAISDSQNTGELFF; CDR3 DNA: TGTGCCATCAGTGACTCACAGAACACCGGGGAGCTGTTTTTT
clone size: NA; J gene: TRBJ2-5; V gene: TRBV5-1; D gene: NA; CDR3 protein: CASSLSSDSQETQYF; CDR3 DNA: TGCGCCAGCAGCTTGTCAAGCGACTCTCAAGAGACCCAGTACTTC
clone size: NA; J gene: TRBJ1-1; V gene: TRBV5-1; D gene: TRBD1; CDR3 protein: CASRDTGGITEAFF; CDR3 DNA: TGCGCCAGCCGAGATACAGGGGGGATCACTGAAGCTTTCTTT
clone size: NA; J gene: TRBJ2-3; V gene: TRBV6-6; D gene: NA; CDR3 protein: CASREGTDTQYF; CDR3 DNA: TGTGCCAGCAGGGAGGGCACAGATACGCAGTATTTT
clone size: NA; J gene: TRBJ2-3; V gene: TRBV10-3; D gene: TRBD2; CDR3 protein: CAISQLAGGGTDTQYF; CDR3 DNA: TGTGCCATCAGTCAACTAGCGGGGGGCGGCACAGATACGCAGTATTTT
clone size: NA; J gene: TRBJ2-2; V gene: TRBV6-5; D gene: NA; CDR3 protein: CASSYLLGELFF; CDR3 DNA: TGTGCCAGCAGTTACCTTTTGGGGGAGCTGTTTTTT
clone size: NA; J gene: TRBJ2-5; V gene: TRBV4-1; D gene: TRBD2; CDR3 protein: CASSQAGRAGGQEQYF; CDR3 DNA: TGCGCCAGCAGCCAAGCGGGGCGAGCGGGGGGGCAAGAGCAGTACTTC
clone size: NA; J gene: TRBJ2-3; V gene: TRBV7-7; D gene: NA; CDR3 protein: CASSLSGTDTQYF; CDR3 DNA: TGTGCTAGCAGCCTGAGTGGCACAGATACGCAGTATTTT
clone size: NA; J gene: TRBJ2-3; V gene: TRBV15; D gene: NA; CDR3 protein: CATSRGGTDTQYF; CDR3 DNA: TGTGCCACCAGCAGGGGGGGCACAGATACGCAGTATTTT
clone size: NA; J gene: TRBJ2-5; V gene: TRBV2; D gene: NA; CDR3 protein: CASRVVQETQYF; CDR3 DNA: TGTGCCAGCAGGGTAGTACAAGAGACCCAGTACTTC
clone size: NA; J gene: TRBJ2-6; V gene: TRBV4-3; D gene: NA; CDR3 protein: CASSLARGSGANVLTF; CDR3 DNA: TGCGCCAGCAGCCTCGCCAGGGGATCTGGGGCCAACGTCCTGACTTTC
clone size: NA; J gene: TRBJ2-7; V gene: TRBV7-2; D gene: NA; CDR3 protein: CASSPGLHNYEQYF; CDR3 DNA: TGTGCCAGCAGCCCCGGACTCCACAACTACGAGCAGTACTTC
clone size: NA; J gene: TRBJ1-6; V gene: TRBV7-3; D gene: NA; CDR3 protein: CAIQDSPLHF; CDR3 DNA: TGTGCCATACAGGATTCACCCCTCCACTTT
clone size: once; J gene: TRBJ1-1; V gene: TRBV30; D gene: NA; CDR3 protein: CAWNPLGGVTEAFF; CDR3 DNA: TGTGCCTGGAACCCCCTCGGCGGAGTCACTGAAGCTTTCTTT
clone size: NA; J gene: TRBJ2-3; V gene: TRBV4-1; D gene: NA; CDR3 protein: CASSGRRSLTDTQYF; CDR3 DNA: TGCGCCAGCTCAGGGCGCAGGTCCCTCACAGATACGCAGTATTTT
clone size: NA; J gene: TRBJ1-6; V gene: TRBV10-3; D gene: NA; CDR3 protein: CASSYVGAYNSPLHF; CDR3 DNA: TGTGCCAGCAGTTACGTCGGGGCTTATAATTCACCCCTCCACTTT
clone size: NA; J gene: TRBJ2-5; V gene: TRBV6-5; D gene: TRBD2; CDR3 protein: CASSYRPPIAGETQYF; CDR3 DNA: TGTGCCAGCAGTTACCGCCCCCCAATAGCGGGTGAGACCCAGTACTTC
clone size: NA; J gene: TRBJ1-2; V gene: TRBV28; D gene: NA; CDR3 protein: CASSFTQGYGYTF; CDR3 DNA: TGTGCCAGCAGTTTTACTCAGGGCTATGGCTACACCTTC
clone size: once; J gene: TRBJ1-1; V gene: TRBV30; D gene: NA; CDR3 protein: CAWSEITEAFF; CDR3 DNA: TGTGCCTGGAGTGAGATCACTGAAGCTTTCTTT
clone size: NA; J gene: TRBJ2-7; V gene: TRBV27; D gene: TRBD1; CDR3 protein: CASSSGTGGGEQYF; CDR3 DNA: TGTGCCAGCAGTTCAGGGACAGGGGGCGGTGAGCAGTACTTC
clone size: NA; J gene: TRBJ2-3; V gene: TRBV11-3; D gene: TRBD1; CDR3 protein: CASSLDSGQYTDTQYF; CDR3 DNA: TGTGCCAGCAGCTTAGACTCGGGACAGTACACAGATACGCAGTATTTT
clone size: NA; J gene: TRBJ2-3; V gene: TRBV5-1; D gene: NA; CDR3 protein: CASSLGGSDTQYF; CDR3 DNA: TGCGCCAGCAGCTTGGGGGGGTCAGATACGCAGTATTTT
clone size: NA; J gene: TRBJ2-7; V gene: TRBV5-1; D gene: NA; CDR3 protein: CASSLGRDITYEQYF; CDR3 DNA: TGCGCCAGCAGCTTGGGCAGGGACATCACCTACGAGCAGTACTTC
clone size: once; J gene: TRBJ2-7; V gene: TRBV28; D gene: NA; CDR3 protein: CASSSGTPGYEQYF; CDR3 DNA: TGTGCCAGCAGCTCCGGGACACCGGGCTACGAGCAGTACTTC
clone size: once; J gene: TRBJ2-6; V gene: TRBV10-3; D gene: NA; CDR3 protein: CAISESGANVLTF; CDR3 DNA: TGTGCCATCAGTGAGTCAGGGGCCAACGTCCTGACTTTC
clone size: NA; J gene: TRBJ2-2; V gene: TRBV7-9; D gene: NA; CDR3 protein: CASSLQGLTGELFF; CDR3 DNA: TGTGCCAGCAGCCTCCAAGGGTTGACCGGGGAGCTGTTTTTT
clone size: NA; J gene: TRBJ2-2; V gene: TRBV6-6; D gene: NA; CDR3 protein: CASANRRVANTGELFF; CDR3 DNA: TGTGCCAGCGCAAACCGTCGAGTGGCGAACACCGGGGAGCTGTTTTTT
clone size: NA; J gene: TRBJ2-7; V gene: TRBV5-4; D gene: NA; CDR3 protein: CASSNRTYEQYF; CDR3 DNA: TGTGCCAGCAGCAATCGGACCTACGAGCAGTACTTC
clone size: NA; J gene: TRBJ2-5; V gene: TRBV6-5; D gene: TRBD2; CDR3 protein: CASTRTSGTRETQYF; CDR3 DNA: TGTGCCAGCACCCGGACTAGCGGGACCCGAGAGACCCAGTACTTC
clone size: few; J gene: TRBJ1-5; V gene: TRBV30; D gene: TRBD1; CDR3 protein: CAWRPPGQGKGIQHF; CDR3 DNA: TGTGCCTGGAGACCACCGGGACAGGGGAAAGGAATCCAGCATTTT
clone size: NA; J gene: TRBJ2-3; V gene: TRBV27; D gene: NA; CDR3 protein: CASSFRRGADTQYF; CDR3 DNA: TGTGCCAGCAGTTTTAGGAGAGGGGCAGATACGCAGTATTTT
clone size: NA; J gene: TRBJ1-1; V gene: TRBV27; D gene: NA; CDR3 protein: CASSLRPGGEGEAFF; CDR3 DNA: TGTGCCAGCAGTCTACGCCCCGGGGGCGAGGGTGAAGCTTTCTTT
clone size: NA; J gene: TRBJ2-7; V gene: TRBV29-1; D gene: NA; CDR3 protein: CSVETGSYYEQYF; CDR3 DNA: TGCAGCGTTGAGACAGGAAGCTACTACGAGCAGTACTTC
clone size: NA; J gene: TRBJ1-2; V gene: TRBV27; D gene: NA; CDR3 protein: CASSRQGSQYGYTF; CDR3 DNA: TGTGCCAGCAGTCGCCAGGGGTCACAATATGGCTACACCTTC
clone size: NA; J gene: TRBJ2-7; V gene: TRBV18; D gene: NA; CDR3 protein: CASSLDGGSSYEQYF; CDR3 DNA: TGTGCCAGCTCCCTGGATGGAGGGAGCTCCTACGAGCAGTACTTC
clone size: NA; J gene: TRBJ2-3; V gene: TRBV7-9; D gene: NA; CDR3 protein: CASSTQTGRGTDTQYF; CDR3 DNA: TGTGCCAGCAGCACACAGACAGGACGAGGCACAGATACGCAGTATTTT
clone size: NA; J gene: TRBJ2-2; V gene: TRBV5-1; D gene: NA; CDR3 protein: CASSLGGRIGELFF; CDR3 DNA: TGCGCCAGCAGCTTGGGAGGAAGGATCGGGGAGCTGTTTTTT
clone size: NA; J gene: TRBJ1-4; V gene: TRBV7-9; D gene: NA; CDR3 protein: CASSLERGGSREKLFF; CDR3 DNA: TGTGCCAGCAGCTTAGAACGAGGAGGGAGTCGTGAAAAACTGTTTTTT
clone size: NA; J gene: TRBJ2-1; V gene: TRBV25-1; D gene: NA; CDR3 protein: CASSHNNEQFF; CDR3 DNA: TGTGCCAGCAGTCATAACAATGAGCAGTTCTTC
clone size: NA; J gene: TRBJ1-1; V gene: TRBV18; D gene: TRBD1; CDR3 protein: CASSPRTGGNTEAFF; CDR3 DNA: TGTGCCAGCTCACCTCGGACAGGGGGTAACACTGAAGCTTTCTTT
clone size: NA; J gene: TRBJ2-3; V gene: TRBV30; D gene: NA; CDR3 protein: CAWKGLGTDTQYF; CDR3 DNA: TGTGCCTGGAAGGGGTTGGGAACAGATACGCAGTATTTT
clone size: NA; J gene: TRBJ2-5; V gene: TRBV19; D gene: TRBD2; CDR3 protein: CASSQGLGGETQYF; CDR3 DNA: TGTGCCAGTAGCCAGGGACTAGGAGGTGAGACCCAGTACTTC
clone size: NA; J gene: TRBJ1-6; V gene: TRBV15; D gene: NA; CDR3 protein: CATSRGGSPQLHGYNSPLHF; CDR3 DNA: TGTGCCACCAGCAGAGGGGGGAGCCCGCAACTTCACGGGTATAATTCACCCCTCCACTTT